This is a list of T cell receptor beta chains from one sample in a study of shared T cell receptors in the human thymus. Clones were sequenced by immunoSEQ multiplex PCR, and TCRdb holds only the in-frame ones, with some missing. This sample carries roughly 700,000 clones, approximately 90% of them seen once, and the ten largest clones take 0.008% to 0.011%. These data are also associated with another study on human thymus T cells.

Input material: thymocytes. The receptors were gathered from a boy less than two years old with a congenital heart defect. The CDR3 runs from the conserved cysteine through the conserved F or W. The order of the fields is V gene, J gene, clone size, D gene, CDR3 protein, CDR3 DNA. A D gene is named only where the DNA matches it firmly. Some rows mark clone size as missing; the rest say once, few, many or name a class of expanded clone.

TRBV6-5	TRBJ2-7	-	TRBD2	CASSRSGNYEQYF	TGTGCCAGCAGCCGCAGCGGGAACTACGAGCAGTACTTC
TRBV5-1	TRBJ2-4	once	TRBD1	CASSLSRQGKDIQYF	TGCGCCAGCAGCTTGTCGAGACAGGGTAAGGACATTCAGTACTTC
TRBV4-2	TRBJ2-1	-	TRBD2	CASSQDRLAGGNEQFF	TGTGCCAGCAGCCAAGATCGACTAGCGGGGGGCAATGAGCAGTTCTTC
TRBV4-2	TRBJ1-1	-	-	CASSQENNDTEAFF	TGTGCCAGCAGCCAAGAAAACAACGACACTGAAGCTTTCTTT
TRBV29-1	TRBJ2-7	-	TRBD1	CSVETGGRYEQYF	TGCAGCGTAGAGACAGGGGGTCGGTACGAGCAGTACTTC
TRBV19	TRBJ2-1	-	-	CASSIRLPLNEQFF	TGTGCCAGTAGTATTCGACTACCACTCAATGAGCAGTTCTTC
TRBV2	TRBJ2-7	-	TRBD2	CASSPRTSGSEHEQYF	TGTGCCAGCAGTCCCCGGACTAGCGGGTCAGAACACGAGCAGTACTTC
TRBV9	TRBJ2-1	-	TRBD2	CASSVWASGRANEQFF	TGTGCCAGCAGCGTATGGGCTAGCGGGAGGGCCAATGAGCAGTTCTTC
TRBV7-8	TRBJ1-2	-	-	CASSPPTVGYGYTF	TGTGCCAGCAGCCCGCCGACAGTGGGGTATGGCTACACCTTC
TRBV18	TRBJ2-2	-	TRBD2	CASSPPDASGLACTGELFF	TGTGCCAGCTCACCACCGGACGCTAGCGGACTTGCGTGCACCGGGGAGCTGTTTTTT
TRBV29-1	TRBJ2-1	-	TRBD2	CSVEVQREAREQFF	TGCAGCGTTGAGGTCCAGCGGGAGGCCCGGGAGCAGTTCTTC
TRBV7-9	TRBJ1-2	-	TRBD1	CASTTGGHGYTF	TGTGCCAGCACGACAGGGGGCCATGGCTACACCTTC
TRBV6-5	TRBJ2-7	-	TRBD2	CASRRTSGSYEQYF	TGTGCCAGCAGAAGGACTAGCGGTTCCTACGAGCAGTACTTC
TRBV10-3	TRBJ1-2	-	TRBD1	CAIRRPLKTGTGGNYGYTF	TGTGCCATCCGGAGACCCCTAAAAACCGGGACAGGGGGAAACTATGGCTACACCTTC
TRBV7-9	TRBJ2-5	-	-	CASSCGRETQYF	TGTGCCAGCAGCTGCGGAAGGGAGACCCAGTACTTC
TRBV11-2	TRBJ1-2	-	-	CASSPNQGPPGPGYGYTF	TGTGCCAGCAGCCCTAATCAGGGGCCTCCCGGGCCTGGCTATGGCTACACCTTC
TRBV15	TRBJ1-2	-	-	CATSRFLVTANYYGYTF	TGTGCCACCAGCAGATTTTTAGTGACAGCCAATTACTATGGCTACACCTTC
TRBV13	TRBJ1-5	once	-	CASSLRLLLSNQPQHF	TGTGCCAGCAGCTTAAGACTCCTCCTTAGCAATCAGCCCCAGCATTTT
TRBV30	TRBJ2-7	once	TRBD2	CAWSTASGAYEQYF	TGTGCCTGGAGCACAGCTAGCGGTGCCTACGAGCAGTACTTC
TRBV30	TRBJ1-5	-	-	CAWSDPRGPPQHF	TGTGCCTGGAGTGACCCCCGGGGTCCGCCCCAGCATTTT
TRBV28	TRBJ2-7	-	TRBD1	CASSLVRDRVTYEQYF	TGTGCCAGCAGTTTGGTCCGGGACAGGGTGACCTACGAGCAGTACTTC